This passage covers 5 T cell receptor beta chains from one sample sequenced in a study. Some clones are missing from TCRdb's copy, which holds only in-frame ones; the method was immunoSEQ multiplex PCR. Of 40,000 to 55,000 clones listed, 90% to 95% were seen once; the top ten hold around 10%. Sequenced: PBMCs. The receptors come from a man between 40 and 49 years old with rheumatoid arthritis.

The V and J genes are TRBV5-1 and TRBJ1-1, with 7 positions matching TRBD1. In germline, CDR1 is SGHRS, CDR2 YFSETQ. The V gene end was trimmed by 0 bases and the J gene end by 1 base; junction bases not matched to a gene: 3. CDR3 length equals 15 residues. CDR3 bases: TGCGCCAGCAGCTTGGGCAGGACAGGGAACACTGAAGCTTTCTTT. It is translated as CASSLGRTGNTEAFF.

J is TRBJ1-1 and V is TRBV7-8, with D unresolved. CDR1 and CDR2 from the germline V gene are SGHVS and FQNEAQ. V lost 1 base and J lost 5, with 8 bases in between. The CDR3 covers 13 residues. In DNA, the CDR3 is TGTGCCAGCAGCTTAGATGGGCGAACTGAAGCTTTCTTT. This gives the protein CASSLDGRTEAFF.

The chain is built from TRBV6-1 and TRBJ2-3; D gene ambiguous. V lost 6 bases, J lost 9 bases, and 10 bases lay in between. The CDR3 totals 11 residues. Germline V lookup: CDR1 MNHNS, CDR2 SASEGT. The CDR3: CASRNRATQYF. CDR3 DNA sequence: TGTGCCAGCAGGAACCGGGCCACGCAGTATTTT.

The V gene is TRBV7-6, the J gene TRBJ2-5; D is perhaps TRBD1 (8 bases). V gave up 2 bases and J gave up 4 bases, with 23 bases separating them. The CDR3 contains 18 residues. CDR1 is SGHVS and CDR2 is FNYEAQ in the germline V gene. The CDR3 region is CASSLNRGGGRFAETQYF. The DNA for the CDR3 is TGTGCCAGCAGCTTAAACAGGGGGGGTGGGCGATTCGCAGAGACCCAGTACTTC.

J is TRBJ1-3 and V is TRBV7-2, with a weak D call TRBD1 (5 bases). Germline CDR1 SGHTA, CDR2 FQGNSA. The CDR3 consists of 16 residues. The V and J ends lost 4 bases and 0 bases respectively, with 13 bases between them. The CDR3 loop is CASSWNRGASGNTIYF. CDR3 coding DNA: TGTGCCAGCAGCTGGAACAGAGGGGCCTCTGGAAACACCATATATTTT.